Detailed here is one T cell receptor beta chain. This study enrolled people aged 18 to 89 from approximately 25 US geographic areas. The sample comes from a study of blood T cell repertoires in COVID-19. Measured with immunoSEQ multiplex PCR; TCRdb has only the in-frame clones, and not every one. This table holds a few hundred thousand clones, 84% found once. This receptor was identified in a woman between 40 and 50 years old who had recovered from COVID-19. Sample: PBMCs or T cells enriched from blood (not recorded which).

The CDR3 DNA reads as TGTGCCAGCTCGCCCGACAGGGGTTACACTGAAGCTTTCTTT. As protein: CASSPDRGYTEAFF. The chain employs TRBV18 and TRBJ1-1, with 8 nucleotides matching TRBD1. The J segment lost 3 bases and the V segment lost 6 bases, leaving 6 bases of the junction unmatched. CDR3 size: 14 residues. Germline assignment: CDR1 KGHSH and CDR2 LQKENI. Combining the CDR3 with reference TRBV18 and TRBJ1-1 gives the whole variable domain NAGVMQNPRHLVRRRGQEARLRCSPMKGHSHVYWYRQLPEEGLKFMVYLQKENIIDESGMPKERFSAEFPKEGPSILRIQQVVRGDSAAYFCASSPDRGYTEAFFGQGTRLTVV.